Included here is one TCR beta chain sequence, with context. It was with a sample-barcoded 5' primer and a J-beta primer mix that a second PCR of roughly 7 to 12 cycles was run. TCRdb re-called the 5' RACE reads through MiXCR, storing one row per CDR3 protein. The sample lists about 1.6 million distinct CDR3 sequences, about 35% seen once, with about 10% in the top ten. The data were obtained in a study of blood T cells in healthy people across ages. There are 16 residues in the CDR3. Germline-derived CDR1 and CDR2 are SGDLS and YYNGEE. V gave up 3 bases and J gave up 2 bases; unmatched junction bases: 6.

V and J are TRBV9 and TRBJ2-5, with TRBD2 matching 11 bases. The sequence was obtained from a woman aged 25-40 years in good health. The material sequenced was blood. CDR3 residues: CASSETSGGLQETQYF. The CDR3 bases are TGTGCCAGCAGCGAAACTAGCGGGGGCTTGCAAGAGACCCAGTACTTC. Looking up the rest from reference TRBV9 and TRBJ2-5 gives the full variable domain: DSGVTQTPKHLITATGQRVTLRCSPRSGDLSVYWYQQSLDQGLQFLIQYYNGEERAKGNILERFSAQQFPDLHSELNLSSLELGDSALYFCASSETSGGLQETQYFGPGTRLLVL.